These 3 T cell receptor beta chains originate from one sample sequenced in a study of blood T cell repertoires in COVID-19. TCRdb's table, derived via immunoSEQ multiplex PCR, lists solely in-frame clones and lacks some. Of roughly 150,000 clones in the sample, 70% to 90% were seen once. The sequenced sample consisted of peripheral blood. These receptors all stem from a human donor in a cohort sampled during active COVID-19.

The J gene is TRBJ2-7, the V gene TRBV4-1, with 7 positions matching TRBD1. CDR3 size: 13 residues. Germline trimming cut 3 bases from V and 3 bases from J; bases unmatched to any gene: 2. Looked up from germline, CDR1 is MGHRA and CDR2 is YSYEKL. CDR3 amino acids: CASSQGQNYEQYF. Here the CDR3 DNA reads TGCGCCAGCAGCCAGGGACAGAACTACGAGCAGTACTTC.

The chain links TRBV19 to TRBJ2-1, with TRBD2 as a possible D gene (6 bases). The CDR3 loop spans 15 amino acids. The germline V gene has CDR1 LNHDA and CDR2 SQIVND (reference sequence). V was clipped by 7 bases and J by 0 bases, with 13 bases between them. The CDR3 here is CASNRLRGSYNEQFF. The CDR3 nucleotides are TGTGCCAGTAATCGGTTGCGGGGCTCCTACAATGAGCAGTTCTTC.

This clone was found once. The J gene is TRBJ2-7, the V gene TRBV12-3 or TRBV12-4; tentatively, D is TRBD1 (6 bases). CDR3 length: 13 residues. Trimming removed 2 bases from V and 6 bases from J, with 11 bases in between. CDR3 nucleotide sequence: TGTGCCAGCAGTTTAACAGGGTGGGGCGAGCAGTACTTC. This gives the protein CASSLTGWGEQYF.